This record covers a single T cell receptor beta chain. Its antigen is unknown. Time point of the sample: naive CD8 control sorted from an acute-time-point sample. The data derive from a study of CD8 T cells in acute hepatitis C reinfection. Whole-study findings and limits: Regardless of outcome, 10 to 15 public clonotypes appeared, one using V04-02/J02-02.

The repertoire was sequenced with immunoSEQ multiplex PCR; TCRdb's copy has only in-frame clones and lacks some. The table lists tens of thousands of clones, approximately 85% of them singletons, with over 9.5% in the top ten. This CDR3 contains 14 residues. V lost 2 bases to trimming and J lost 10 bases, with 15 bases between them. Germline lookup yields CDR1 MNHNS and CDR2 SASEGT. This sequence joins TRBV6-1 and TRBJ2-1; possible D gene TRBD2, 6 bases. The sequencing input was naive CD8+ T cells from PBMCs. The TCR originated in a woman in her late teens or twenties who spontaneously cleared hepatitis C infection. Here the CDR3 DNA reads TGTGCCAGCAGTGAATGGTCGGGGGTCAGGGAGCAGTTCTTC. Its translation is CASSEWSGVREQFF.